The 4 T cell receptor beta chains reported below all come from one sample, sequenced in a study of cytomegalovirus exposure and HLA in healthy donors. The PCR contained 60 Vbeta and 13 Jbeta primers. The protocol was immunoSEQ multiplex PCR, while the TCRdb copy is restricted to in-frame clones and leaves out a portion. Of fewer than 250,000 clones detected, about nine tenths appear once; the ten largest clones hold around 1.4%. Source material: PBMCs. All receptors derive from a young man in good health and CMV-seronegative.

CDR3 nucleotide sequence: TGTGCCAGCGGCGAGCGGGGGGGCCGAAAGTTCTTC. Its protein product is CASGERGGRKFF. The chain recombines TRBV6-5 with TRBJ2-1; 10 nucleotides match TRBD2. Per germline, CDR1 MNHEY and CDR2 SVGAGI. This CDR3 is built from 12 residues. V lost 8 bases and J lost 14; bases outside the gene matches: 9.

The V call is TRBV5-1, the J call TRBJ2-5, with 8 bases lining up with TRBD1. In germline, CDR1 is SGHRS, CDR2 YFSETQ. The CDR3 sequence is 17 residues long. Trimming cost V 2 bases and J 2 bases; bases outside gene matches: 11. The CDR3 loop reads CASSFGLRQGQQETQYF. Here the CDR3 DNA reads TGCGCCAGCAGCTTTGGGTTAAGACAGGGGCAACAAGAGACCCAGTACTTC.

The chain employs TRBV6-6 and TRBJ1-6, with 7 bases identical to TRBD1. Germline-derived CDR1 and CDR2 are MNHNY and SVGAGI (reference sequence). The CDR3 contains 15 residues. Trimming removed 3 bases from V and 5 bases from J; junction bases left unmatched: 4. The CDR3 coding sequence is TGTGCCAGCAGTTATTGGGACAGCAATAATTCACCCCTCCACTTT. This encodes CASSYWDSNNSPLHF.

The chain uses TRBV30 and TRBJ2-5; D may be TRBD2 (6 bases). The germline CDR1 and CDR2 sequences are GTSNPN and SVGIG (reference sequence). This CDR3 has 13 residues. V lost 3 bases and J 2 bases, leaving 10 bases between the germline ends. CDR3 sequence reads: CAWSRDFQETQYF. CDR3 in DNA: TGTGCCTGGAGCCGGGACTTTCAAGAGACCCAGTACTTC.